This entry lists 18 T cell receptor beta chains sequenced from one sample in a study of T cells expressing NK-cell markers. TCRdb reprocessed the 5' RACE reads and keeps a single row for each CDR3 protein, giving no DNA. The sample includes about 260,000 distinct CDR3 sequences. The sample was blood T cells: a sorted CD56 or NKG2C T cell subset, CD4+ or CD8+ T cells, or bulk PBMC T cells (not recorded which). The receptors here all came from a man in his late teens or twenties in good health.

The rearrangement links TRBV18 to TRBJ1-2; TCRdb reports TRBD1, a call that lacks DNA to check it against. CDR1 is KGHSH and CDR2 is LQKENI in the germline V gene. This CDR3 has 15 residues. The CDR3 loop reads CASSPLRGADYGYTF.

This CDR3 reads CASSLATSGNKEQFF. J is TRBJ2-1 and V is TRBV7-2; checking the TCRdb D call of TRBD2 is not possible without DNA. Germline lookup yields CDR1 SGHTA and CDR2 FQGNSA. There are 15 residues in the CDR3.

The gene calls are TRBV12-3 or TRBV12-4 and TRBJ2-1; checking the TCRdb D call of TRBD2 is not possible without DNA. The CDR3 spans 16 residues. Here the CDR3 reads CASRRSGGGIFNEQFF.

The chain links TRBV5-5 to TRBJ1-5. Germline V lookup: CDR1 SGHKS, CDR2 YYEKEE (reference sequence). CDR3 size: 15 residues. The chain's CDR3 is CASSYGWREVQPQHF.

V and J are TRBV5-1 and TRBJ2-1; absent DNA, TCRdb's TRBD1 call cannot be checked. Germline CDR1 reads SGHRS; CDR2 reads YFSETQ. The CDR3 is made up of 14 amino acids. The CDR3 spells CASSLGPPVDEQFF.

The gene calls are TRBV10-3 and TRBJ2-2; lacking DNA, the TRBD2 call made by TCRdb goes unchecked. The CDR3 sequence is 13 residues long. Germline V CDR1 and CDR2: ENHRY, SYGVKD. CDR3 amino acids: CAISGPTPGELFF.

This chain uses TRBV20-1 with TRBJ2-1; lacking DNA, the TRBD2 call made by TCRdb goes unchecked. The length of the CDR3 is 14 residues. In germline, CDR1 is DFQATT, CDR2 SNEGSKA (reference sequence). The chain's CDR3 is CSARRTPTSFEQFF.

This rearrangement joins TRBV29-1 to TRBJ2-3; no DNA is available, so the TRBD2 call from TCRdb remains unchecked. Per germline, CDR1 SQVTM and CDR2 ANQGSEA. CDR3 length equals 16 residues. The CDR3 loop reads CSVEGLAALSGDTQYF.

The V gene is TRBV18, the J gene TRBJ1-1; with no DNA, the TCRdb D assignment of TRBD1 cannot be verified. Germline loops: CDR1 KGHSH, CDR2 LQKENI. The length of the CDR3 is 15 residues. The CDR3: CASSPRDRVGTEAFF.

This chain connects TRBV10-3 to TRBJ2-1; TCRdb returns TRBD1, unconfirmable since there is no DNA. This CDR3 region has 12 residues. Germline CDR1 is ENHRY and CDR2 is SYGVKD. CDR3 region: CASRQDLNEQFF.

This chain joins TRBV5-4 and TRBJ2-1; TCRdb returns TRBD2, unconfirmable since there is no DNA. Germline lookup yields CDR1 SGHNT and CDR2 YYREEE (reference sequence). The CDR3 spans 16 residues. The CDR3 loop reads CASSLDGLAGYNEQFF.

The chain is built from TRBV2 and TRBJ1-1; the D call from TCRdb, TRBD1, cannot be confirmed without DNA. The CDR3 runs to 16 residues. Germline V gene data show CDR1 as SNHLY and CDR2 as FYNNEI. The CDR3 sequence is CASSADRGPIKTEAFF.

The chain carries TRBV29-1 and TRBJ1-1; the TRBD1 assignment by TCRdb is unverifiable without DNA. The CDR3 extends over 13 amino acids. Germline CDR1 reads SQVTM; CDR2 reads ANQGSEA. CDR3 residues: CSARTATDTEAFF.

This sequence joins TRBV29-1 and TRBJ1-1; TCRdb picks TRBD1, but there is no DNA to check that call. Germline V gene lookup returns CDR1 SQVTM and CDR2 ANQGSEA. The CDR3 runs to 14 residues. CDR3 protein: CSVEGRLGNTEAFF.

This sequence joins TRBV10-2 and TRBJ1-1. CDR1 and CDR2 (germline): WSHSY, SAAADI. CDR3 size: 13 residues. CDR3 protein: CASSVDMNTEAFF.

The V call is TRBV7-9, the J call TRBJ2-1; TCRdb reports TRBD2, a call that lacks DNA to check it against. CDR1 and CDR2 (germline): SEHNR, FQNEAQ (reference sequence). The CDR3 totals 14 residues. CDR3 region: CASSFPGLYNEQFF.

The CDR3 loop is CAIRTGEAPLHF. V usage is TRBV10-3 and J usage is TRBJ1-6; TCRdb indicates TRBD1, and absent DNA this call remains unverified. The CDR3 loop spans 12 amino acids. Germline V lookup: CDR1 ENHRY, CDR2 SYGVKD.

The rearrangement uses TRBV20-1 and TRBJ1-3; the TCRdb D gene call, TRBD1, has no DNA to confirm it. This CDR3 has 15 amino acids. Germline CDR1 and CDR2: DFQATT and SNEGSKA (reference sequence). CDR3 region: CSARGDRGLGNTIYF.